This T cell receptor (beta chain) was identified in a study of blood T cells in healthy people across ages. Combining a sample-barcoded 5' primer with a J-beta primer mix, a second PCR ran for roughly 7 to 12 cycles. TCRdb independently ran MiXCR on the 5' RACE reads; one entry per CDR3 protein. Of approximately 1,100,000 distinct CDR3 sequences listed, over 35% were seen once; the top ten hold around 18%. With 2 bases removed from V and 7 bases from J, the gap between germline ends came to 14 bases. From germline, CDR1 is SNHLY and CDR2 FYNNEI. This CDR3 is built from 15 residues. Total RNA, at least 6 micrograms per sample, was extracted from PBMCs.

This clonotype was sampled from a woman aged 60-75 years in good health. The V call is TRBV2, the J call TRBJ1-4; tentatively, D is TRBD1 (5 bases). Sequencing input: blood. The CDR3 nucleotides read TGTGCCAGCAGTGAAATAAGGGGACTTATTGAAAAACTGTTTTTT. This sequence encodes CASSEIRGLIEKLFF.